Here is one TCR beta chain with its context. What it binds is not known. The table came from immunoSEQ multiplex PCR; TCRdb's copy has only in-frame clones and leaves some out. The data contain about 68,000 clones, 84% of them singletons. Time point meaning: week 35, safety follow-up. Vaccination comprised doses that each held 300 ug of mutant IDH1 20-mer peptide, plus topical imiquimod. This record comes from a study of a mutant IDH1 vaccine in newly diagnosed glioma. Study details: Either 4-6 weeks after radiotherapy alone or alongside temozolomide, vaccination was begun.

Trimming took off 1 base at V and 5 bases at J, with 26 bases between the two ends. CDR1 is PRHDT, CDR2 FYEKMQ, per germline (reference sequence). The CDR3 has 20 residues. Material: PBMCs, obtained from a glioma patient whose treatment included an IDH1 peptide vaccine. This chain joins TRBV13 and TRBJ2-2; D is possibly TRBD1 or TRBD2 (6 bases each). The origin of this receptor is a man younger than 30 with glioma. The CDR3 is CASSLALTLTRGGLTGELFF. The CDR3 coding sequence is TGTGCCAGCAGCTTAGCCCTGACCTTGACTAGAGGGGGACTTACCGGGGAGCTGTTTTTT.